Presented here are 21 T cell receptor beta chains from one specimen sequenced in a study of T cells in Graves' hyperthyroidism and ophthalmopathy. It was RNA transcripts that yielded the amplified TCR beta CDR3 regions. The primer set for the first-round RT-PCR of the TCR CDR3 was HTBI. TCRdb reprocessed the multiplex PCR reads via MiXCR and lists one record per CDR3 protein. The sample includes about 360,000 distinct CDR3 sequences, roughly 13% seen only once; the top ten take 9.2%. Sequencing input: blood. The receptors were sampled from a woman in her late teens or twenties with Graves' hyperthyroidism.

This clonotype was seen ten or more times. The J gene is TRBJ1-4, the V gene TRBV7-8, with 7 bases matching TRBD1. There are 16 residues in the CDR3. V was clipped by 5 bases and J by 3 bases; unmatched bases: 9. In germline, CDR1 is SGHVS, CDR2 FQNEAQ. CDR3 residues: CASSPAAGQPNEKLFF. The CDR3 DNA reads as TGTGCCAGCAGCCCGGCGGCGGGACAGCCTAATGAAAAACTGTTTTTT.

This clonotype has a count of ten or more. The chain joins TRBV19 to TRBJ2-3; D is unresolved. The CDR3 covers 13 residues. V was clipped by 8 bases and J by 0 bases, with 9 bases between them. The V gene's germline CDR1 is LNHDA and CDR2 SQIVND (reference sequence). The CDR3 sequence: CASASISTDTQYF. CDR3 nucleotides: TGTGCCAGTGCAAGCATTAGCACAGATACGCAGTATTTT.

The chain has TRBV19 and TRBJ2-6; a possible D gene is TRBD1 (5 bases). Germline-derived CDR1 and CDR2 are LNHDA and SQIVND (reference sequence). Trimming stripped 6 bases from V and 0 bases from J, with 18 bases between. The CDR3 has 18 residues. The DNA for the CDR3 is TGTGCCAGTAGACCTCACATGAGACAGAACTCTGGGGCCAACGTCCTGACTTTC. Its translation: CASRPHMRQNSGANVLTF.

This clonotype was detected ten times or more. The CDR3 loop is CSAREPGAETQYF. The DNA of the CDR3 is TGCAGTGCTAGAGAACCGGGGGCAGAGACCCAGTACTTC. This sequence joins TRBV20-1 and TRBJ2-5, with D tentatively TRBD1 or TRBD2 (6 bases each). Germline V gene lookup returns CDR1 DFQATT and CDR2 SNEGSKA (reference sequence). The V gene lost 0 bases and the J gene lost 4 bases, with 9 bases spanning the gap. The CDR3 loop spans 13 amino acids.

This clonotype occurred many times. The chain couples TRBV6-2 or TRBV6-3 to TRBJ1-4; possible D gene TRBD1, 5 bases. The V end was cut by 8 bases, the J end by 0 bases, with 13 bases between. CDR1 is MNHEY, CDR2 SVGEGT, per germline. The CDR3 spans 15 residues. CDR3 DNA sequence: TGTGCCAGCCTCCGACAGCCTGCAACTAATGAAAAACTGTTTTTT. Amino acid sequence: CASLRQPATNEKLFF.

Notes on this clonotype: A clone one base away is much larger, so this may be a read error. The rearrangement joins TRBV5-1 to TRBJ2-7, with TRBD2 identical over 8 bases. Germline loops: CDR1 SGHRS, CDR2 YFSETQ. V dropped 0 bases and J dropped 6; count of bases not matched to a gene: 23. This CDR3 contains 20 residues. The CDR3 DNA reads TGCGCCAGCAGCTTGGGCCCCTGGACGGTTAAACCCGGGACTAGAAGCGAGCAGTACTTC. Its translation is CASSLGPWTVKPGTRSEQYF.

This clonotype was observed many times. The chain couples TRBV11-2 to TRBJ2-4, with 11 nucleotides matching TRBD2. With V trimmed by 3 bases and J by 5 bases, 12 bases remained unmatched. The germline V gene has CDR1 SGHAT and CDR2 FQNNGV. This CDR3 region has 18 residues. The CDR3 DNA reads TGTGCCAGCAGCTTGGGACTAGCGGAGGGGTACAATCAAAACATTCAGTACTTC. Translated, it gives CASSLGLAEGYNQNIQYF.

This clonotype was seen ten or more times. The rearrangement links TRBV2 to TRBJ1-1; 8 bases are shared with TRBD1. The V gene end was trimmed by 4 bases and the J gene end by 10 bases; junction bases not matched to a gene: 2. Germline V gene lookup returns CDR1 SNHLY and CDR2 FYNNEI. The CDR3 runs to 11 residues. DNA for the CDR3: TGTGCCAGCAGTGGACAGGGGAGAGCTTTCTTT. Amino acid sequence: CASSGQGRAFF. Using reference TRBV2 and TRBJ1-1 for the parts outside the CDR3, the full variable domain is EPEVTQTPSHQVTQMGQEVILRCVPISNHLYFYWYRQILGQKVEFLVSFYNNEISEKSEIFDDQFSVERPDGSNFTLKIRSTKLEDSAMYFCASSGQGRAFFGQGTRLTVV.

This clonotype was seen a few times. The gene calls are TRBV6-6 and TRBJ1-3; 8 nucleotides line up with TRBD1. This CDR3 is 18 amino acids long. CDR1 is MNHNY, CDR2 SVGAGI, per germline (reference sequence). V trimming: 2 bases; J trimming: 1 base; junction bases outside the gene matches: 10. CDR3 DNA: TGTGCCAGCAGTTACGGCTCTTTTGGACAGGGTTCTGGAAACACCATATATTTT. Translation gives CASSYGSFGQGSGNTIYF.

This clonotype has ten or more counts. The chain recombines TRBV13 with TRBJ2-7; TRBD2 agrees at 9 bases. Unmatched junction bases numbered 12, after V lost 3 bases and J lost 3 bases. The CDR3 is made up of 17 amino acids. Germline CDR1 and CDR2: PRHDT and FYEKMQ (reference sequence). The CDR3 loop is CASSLEASGTDHYEQYF. The CDR3 DNA reads as TGTGCCAGCAGCTTGGAGGCTAGCGGGACAGATCACTACGAGCAGTACTTC.

This clonotype has just one count. J is TRBJ2-7 and V is TRBV6-9, with D possibly matching TRBD1 (6 bases). Trimming pared 3 bases from V and 3 bases from J, leaving 15 bases between. The length of the CDR3 is 15 residues. CDR1 is MNHGY, CDR2 SVAAGI, per germline. This CDR3 is CASSYPDRSFYEQYF. The CDR3 nucleotides read TGTGCCAGCAGTTACCCCGACAGGAGCTTCTACGAGCAGTACTTC.

This clonotype came up a few times. This chain uses TRBV9 with TRBJ1-3, with D unclear. V lost 4 bases and J lost 4, with 3 bases in between. The CDR3 has 11 residues. Germline CDR1 SGDLS, CDR2 YYNGEE. This chain's CDR3 is CASSTGNTIYF. DNA for the CDR3: TGTGCCAGCAGCACGGGAAACACCATATATTTT.

This clonotype was detected ten times or more. The J gene is TRBJ2-1, the V gene TRBV5-1; TRBD2 agrees at 7 bases. Germline CDR1 is SGHRS and CDR2 is YFSETQ. Trimming cost V 1 base and J 9 bases; bases outside gene matches: 1. CDR3 length: 12 residues. The chain's CDR3 is CASSLPGGEQFF. CDR3 bases: TGCGCCAGCAGCTTGCCGGGAGGTGAGCAGTTCTTC.

This clonotype has a count of ten or more. The chain carries TRBV20-1 and TRBJ1-4; D gene uncertain. CDR1 and CDR2 from the germline V gene are DFQATT and SNEGSKA (reference sequence). The CDR3 has 16 residues. V shed 6 bases and J shed 5 bases, with 22 bases lying between them. CDR3 bases: TGCAGTGCGGCGAACAGTCACGAGTCCTTGAATGAAAAACTGTTTTTT. Protein sequence: CSAANSHESLNEKLFF.

This clonotype was detected many times. The V call is TRBV10-3, the J call TRBJ2-3, with no clear D. Germline V gene data show CDR1 as ENHRY and CDR2 as SYGVKD. This CDR3 contains 15 residues. Trimming stripped 2 bases from V and 0 bases from J, with 9 bases between. In DNA, the CDR3 is TGTGCCATCAGTGAGGAGGAATTTAGCACAGATACGCAGTATTTT. Translating it yields CAISEEEFSTDTQYF.

This clonotype was counted at least ten times. The gene calls are TRBV28 and TRBJ1-5; D is unresolved. V gave up 5 bases and J gave up 6 bases, with 14 bases separating them. This CDR3 has 14 residues. Germline V gives CDR1 MDHEN, CDR2 SYDVKM. The CDR3 nucleotides read TGTGCCAGCAGTCTCCACGGGGATGGTCAGCCCCAGCATTTT. Its translation is CASSLHGDGQPQHF. Full variable domain (outside the CDR3, taken from reference TRBV28 and TRBJ1-5): DVKVTQSSRYLVKRTGEKVFLECVQDMDHENMFWYRQDPGLGLRLIYFSYDVKMKEKGDIPEGYSVSREKKERFSLILESASTNQTSMYLCASSLHGDGQPQHFGDGTRLSIL.

This clonotype was recorded at least ten times. The gene calls are TRBV18 and TRBJ1-2; 7 bases map to TRBD1. The CDR3 extends over 14 amino acids. The trim removed 2 bases at V and 2 bases at J, leaving 2 bases unmatched. Per germline, CDR1 KGHSH and CDR2 LQKENI. Here the CDR3 reads CASSPDRVNYGYTF. The CDR3 DNA reads as TGTGCCAGCTCACCAGACAGGGTCAACTATGGCTACACCTTC.

This clonotype showed up just a few times. This clone may be a read error of a much larger clone one base away. CDR3 sequence: CASSTPLRRPDTQYF. CDR3 nucleotides: TGTGCCAGCAGTACCCCCCTCCGGCGCCCAGATACGCAGTATTTT. The V call is TRBV27, the J call TRBJ2-3, with D unclear. Trimming left V 5 bases short and J 4 bases short, with 16 bases between. CDR3 size: 15 residues. The V gene's germline CDR1 is MNHEY and CDR2 SMNVEV (reference sequence).

The J gene is TRBJ2-1, the V gene TRBV7-8; TRBD2 agrees at 8 bases. Losses at the gene ends were 2 bases for V and 3 bases for J; bases not matched to a gene: 6. Germline lookup yields CDR1 SGHVS and CDR2 FQNEAQ. This CDR3 is built from 16 residues. As DNA, the CDR3 is TGTGCCAGCAGCTTAAACAGCGGGAGTGGCTACAATGAGCAGTTCTTC. Translated: CASSLNSGSGYNEQFF.

The table lists this clonotype with many counts. The chain has TRBV9 and TRBJ1-5, with D unresolved. Germline values: CDR1 SGDLS, CDR2 YYNGEE. CDR3 length: 15 residues. Trimming stripped 0 bases from V and 2 bases from J, with 9 bases between. CDR3 in amino acids: CASSVGGSGNQPQHF. For the CDR3, the DNA is TGTGCCAGCAGCGTAGGAGGGTCAGGCAATCAGCCCCAGCATTTT.

This clonotype was counted many times. The chain uses TRBV12-5 and TRBJ2-5, with TRBD1 matching 8 bases. The CDR3 sequence is 13 residues long. Trimming took 0 bases from V and 14 from J; bases not matched to a gene: 8. CDR1 is LGHNT and CDR2 is FRNRAP in the germline V gene. CDR3 in amino acids: CASGLVDEDRVYF. CDR3 nucleotides: TGTGCTAGTGGTTTGGTCGACGAGGACAGGGTTTACTTC.